One sample yielded the 11 T cell receptor beta chains listed below, sequenced in a study of CD8 T cells in ankylosing spondylitis. One entry per CDR3 protein, called by TCRdb with MiXCR from the 5' RACE reads. This sample has roughly 230,000 distinct CDR3 sequences, with 10% found just once. The source material was blood, either unsorted or a sorted T cell fraction (not recorded which). These receptors came from a male donor with ankylosing spondylitis or in good health (not recorded which).

Ten or more counts support this clonotype. The chain has TRBV12-5 and TRBJ2-7; 12 nucleotides match TRBD1. Germline V lookup: CDR1 LGHNT, CDR2 FRNRAP. The CDR3 has 20 amino acids. The junction had 19 bases not matched to a gene; V was cut back by 6 bases and J by 1 base. The CDR3 sequence: CASGGEGQGASIIPSYEQYF. As DNA, the CDR3 is TGTGCTAGTGGAGGCGAGGGACAGGGGGCAAGTATAATACCTTCCTACGAGCAGTACTTC.

The chain combines TRBV20-1 with TRBJ1-5; possible D gene TRBD1, 6 bases. V was shortened by 5 bases and J by 3 bases, with 17 bases between the two germline ends. The CDR3 loop spans 15 amino acids. Germline V gene sequence: CDR1 DFQATT, CDR2 SNEGSKA (reference sequence). CDR3 sequence reads: CSAVGGQDSNQPQHF. The CDR3 bases are TGCAGTGCTGTCGGGGGGCAGGACTCCAATCAGCCCCAGCATTTT.

The J gene is TRBJ2-1, the V gene TRBV11-2, with 7 bases identical to TRBD1. The CDR3 has 14 amino acids. V lost 0 bases and J lost 9; bases outside the gene matches: 5. CDR1 and CDR2 (germline): SGHAT, FQNNGV. Here the CDR3 reads CASSLDPGGSEQFF. CDR3 sequence (DNA): TGTGCCAGCAGCTTAGACCCAGGGGGAAGTGAGCAGTTCTTC.

This clonotype was counted a few times. The chain joins TRBV12-3 or TRBV12-4 to TRBJ2-2, with 8 positions matching TRBD1. After removal of 9 bases from V and 6 bases from J, the junction contained 12 bases not matched to a gene. The CDR3 runs to 15 residues. The DNA for the CDR3 is TGTGCCAGTGTTCCTAGGGACAGGTGGGCCGGGGAGCTGTTTTTT. Encoded protein: CASVPRDRWAGELFF.

There are many counts of this clonotype. V gene TRBV5-6 combines with J gene TRBJ2-7; TRBD1 agrees at 7 bases. This CDR3 comprises 13 residues. Germline CDR1 SGHDT, CDR2 YYEEEE. V was clipped by 2 bases and J by 4 bases; unmatched bases: 3. CDR3 nucleotides: TGTGCCAGCAGCTTTGGGACAGTTTACGAGCAGTACTTC. This codes for CASSFGTVYEQYF.

This sequence joins TRBV7-6 and TRBJ2-3, with 10 positions matching TRBD2. V lost 7 bases, J lost 6 bases, and 13 bases stayed unmatched. Germline assignment: CDR1 SGHVS and CDR2 FNYEAQ. CDR3 length: 16 amino acids. The CDR3 sequence is CASTPGLAPKVDTQYF. In DNA, the CDR3 is TGTGCCAGCACCCCGGGACTAGCGCCTAAGGTGGATACGCAGTATTTT.

This clonotype was seen at least ten times. The CDR3 bases are TGTGCCAGCAGCCAAGGGGGGGGGCTGAACACCGGGGAGCTGTTTTTT. The encoded protein is CASSQGGGLNTGELFF. This chain joins TRBV3-1 and TRBJ2-2; a weak D match, TRBD2 (7 bases). The germline V gene encodes CDR1 LGHDT and CDR2 YNNKEL (reference sequence). V was pared by 1 base and J by 1 base, with 10 bases between. The CDR3 loop spans 16 amino acids. Combining the CDR3 with reference TRBV3-1 and TRBJ2-2 gives the whole variable domain DTAVSQTPKYLVTQMGNDKSIKCEQNLGHDTMYWYKQDSKKFLKIMFSYNNKELIINETVPNRFSPKSPDKAHLNLHINSLELGDSAVYFCASSQGGGLNTGELFFGEGSRLTVL.

This clonotype was seen once. The genes are TRBV5-1 and TRBJ2-7; D not resolved. Germline V gene sequence: CDR1 SGHRS, CDR2 YFSETQ. The CDR3 consists of 15 residues. The germline V and J ends were trimmed by 4 bases and 3 bases, with 17 bases remaining between them. This chain's CDR3 is CASSPGPPVDYEQYF. As DNA, the CDR3 is TGCGCCAGCAGCCCCGGGCCCCCCGTCGACTACGAGCAGTACTTC.

This clonotype was counted at least ten times. The chain combines TRBV4-2 with TRBJ2-7; weak D call: TRBD1 (6 bases). The V and J ends lost 3 bases and 7 bases respectively, with 13 bases between them. This CDR3 spans 13 amino acids. Germline V gene lookup returns CDR1 LGHNA and CDR2 YNFKEQ. The CDR3 protein is CASSQDSWGEQYF. Here the CDR3 DNA reads TGTGCCAGCAGCCAGGACAGCTGGGGTGAGCAGTACTTC.

V and J are TRBV12-3 or TRBV12-4 and TRBJ2-3, with 13 bases matching TRBD2. Trimming at V came to 6 bases and at J to 5 bases, leaving 8 bases not matched to a gene. The CDR3 runs 16 residues. CDR3 nucleotides: TGTGCCAGCAGCTCCGGACTAGCGGGAGTGTTAGATACGCAGTATTTT. It yields the protein CASSSGLAGVLDTQYF.

This clonotype showed up many times. The chain has TRBV25-1 and TRBJ2-2, with TRBD1 matching 9 bases. This CDR3 comprises 18 residues. Germline CDR1 reads MGHDK; CDR2 reads SYGVNS. V was clipped by 4 bases and J by 3 bases; unmatched bases: 12. The chain's CDR3 is CASSGGQDRGWYTGELFF. The DNA of the CDR3 is TGTGCCAGCAGTGGGGGGCAAGACAGGGGGTGGTACACCGGGGAGCTGTTTTTT. Based on the CDR3 plus reference TRBV25-1 and TRBJ2-2, the full variable domain is EADIYQTPRYLVIGTGKKITLECSQTMGHDKMYWYQQDPGMELHLIHYSYGVNSTEKGDLSSESTVSRIRTEHFPLTLESARPSHTSQYLCASSGGQDRGWYTGELFFGEGSRLTVL.